The 5 T cell receptor beta chains presented below share a single source sample, sequenced in a study of shared clonotypes between healthy human individuals. Assay: immunoSEQ multiplex PCR; the TCRdb copy retains only in-frame clones and omits some. The table records roughly 2.1 million clones, roughly 91% of them present only once. The naive CD8 subset, CD45RO-negative cells positively selected for CCR7, excluded terminally differentiated effector memory CD45RA+ cells. Sequencing was done on a sample of naive CD8+ T cells from PBMCs. These receptors all stem from a man younger than 35 in good health. Some clones in this sample may be carry-over from other donors' samples.

The chain has TRBV4-1 and TRBJ1-3; TRBD1 might be the D (6 bases). The CDR3 is 15 amino acids. Between the trimmed V and J ends, which lost 2 bases and 0 bases, there was a span of 8 bases. Per the germline V gene, CDR1 is MGHRA and CDR2 is YSYEKL. The DNA for the CDR3 is TGCGCCAGCAGCCAACGGGGGCTCTCTGGAAACACCATATATTTT. This sequence encodes CASSQRGLSGNTIYF.

The rearrangement uses TRBV27 and TRBJ2-7; D gene uncertain. Trimming removed 4 bases from V and 0 bases from J, with 10 bases in between. Germline CDR1 and CDR2: MNHEY and SMNVEV (reference sequence). CDR3 length: 14 amino acids. The CDR3 sequence: CASSSHQLSYEQYF. Written as DNA, the CDR3 is TGTGCCAGCAGTTCTCATCAACTCTCCTACGAGCAGTACTTC.

The chain employs TRBV7-8 and TRBJ2-5; 14 bases are shared with TRBD2. The CDR3 spans 18 residues. In germline, CDR1 is SGHVS, CDR2 FQNEAQ. The V gene end was trimmed by 5 bases and the J gene end by 1 base; junction bases not matched to a gene: 9. The CDR3 bases are TGTGCCAGCAGCCCGCGACTAGCGGGAGGGCCGACCCAAGAGACCCAGTACTTC. It is translated as CASSPRLAGGPTQETQYF.

The chain couples TRBV27 to TRBJ2-2; D gene ambiguous. Trimming took off 1 base at V and 4 bases at J, with 10 bases between the two ends. CDR1 is MNHEY, CDR2 SMNVEV, per germline (reference sequence). The CDR3 loop spans 15 amino acids. Written as DNA, the CDR3 is TGTGCCAGCAGTTTATTGCCAGGCAGCACCGGGGAGCTGTTTTTT. Residues: CASSLLPGSTGELFF.

The gene calls are TRBV7-9 and TRBJ1-1, with a tentative D call TRBD1 (5 bases). The CDR3 is made up of 13 amino acids. Trimming pared 1 base from V and 6 bases from J, leaving 9 bases between. Germline V CDR1 and CDR2: SEHNR, FQNEAQ (reference sequence). The chain's CDR3 is CASSLEGMAEAFF. DNA of the CDR3: TGTGCCAGCAGCTTAGAGGGGATGGCTGAAGCTTTCTTT.